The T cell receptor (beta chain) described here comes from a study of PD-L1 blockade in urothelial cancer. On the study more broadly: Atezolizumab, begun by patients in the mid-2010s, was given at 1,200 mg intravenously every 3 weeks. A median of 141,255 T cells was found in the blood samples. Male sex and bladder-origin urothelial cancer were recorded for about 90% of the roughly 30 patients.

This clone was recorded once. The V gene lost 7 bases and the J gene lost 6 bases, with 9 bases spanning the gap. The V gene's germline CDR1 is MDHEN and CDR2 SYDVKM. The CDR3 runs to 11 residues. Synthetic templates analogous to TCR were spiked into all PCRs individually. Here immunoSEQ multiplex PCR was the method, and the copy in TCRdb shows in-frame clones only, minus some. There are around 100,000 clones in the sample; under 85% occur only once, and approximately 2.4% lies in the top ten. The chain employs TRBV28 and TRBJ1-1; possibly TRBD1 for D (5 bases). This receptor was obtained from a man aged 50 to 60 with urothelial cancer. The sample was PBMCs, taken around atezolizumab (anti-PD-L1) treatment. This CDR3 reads CASNAGPEAFF. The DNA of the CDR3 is TGTGCCAGCAATGCGGGACCTGAAGCTTTCTTT.